Below, one T cell receptor beta chain is given with its context. Antigen specificity is unknown. CDR3 length: 14 amino acids. CDR1 and CDR2 from the germline V gene are MNHNS and SASEGT. Trimming pared 3 bases from V and 3 bases from J, leaving 11 bases between. TCRdb's table, derived via immunoSEQ multiplex PCR, lists solely in-frame clones and lacks some. The sample contains about 990,000 clones, around 82% of which appear only once. The data were obtained in a study of shared clonotypes between healthy human individuals. Study observations and caveats: With four donors compared, approximately 5.5% of naive CD4 clonotypes were shared. Relative to their counterparts shared across all four donors, non-shared clonotypes exhibited diminished generation probabilities.

This receptor was identified in a man aged 18-30 years in good health. Some clones in this sample may be carry-over from other donors' samples. Sequencing was performed on memory CD4+ T cells from PBMCs. The subset denotes: CD45RA-negative fraction. The rearrangement joins TRBV6-1 to TRBJ1-2; tentative D call: TRBD1 (5 bases). The CDR3 bases are TGTGCCAGCAGTGAGGGAGGACACTACTATGGCTACACCTTC. This sequence encodes CASSEGGHYYGYTF.